The 28 T cell receptor beta chains below come from one sample, sequenced in a study of neurological immune-mediated disorders. TCRdb processed the 5' RACE reads anew with MiXCR; each CDR3 protein has one entry. Of roughly 100,000 distinct CDR3 sequences listed, roughly 3.5% are singletons. The sequenced material came from PBMCs. The receptors come from a woman aged 45-59 years with multiple sclerosis.

This clonotype appeared many times. The chain carries TRBV7-3 and TRBJ1-2; the D gene is possibly TRBD1 (5 bases). CDR3 size: 15 residues. The germline V and J ends were trimmed by 5 bases and 8 bases, with 21 bases remaining between them. Per the germline V gene, CDR1 is SGHTA and CDR2 is FQGTGA. The chain's CDR3 is CASSPVGGPMGGYTF. For the CDR3, the DNA is TGTGCCAGCAGCCCAGTCGGGGGACCCATGGGGGGCTACACCTTC. Full variable domain (outside the CDR3, taken from reference TRBV7-3 and TRBJ1-2): GAGVSQTPSNKVTEKGKYVELRCDPISGHTALYWYRQSLGQGPEFLIYFQGTGAADDSGLPNDRFFAVRPEGSVSTLKIQRTERGDSAVYLCASSPVGGPMGGYTFGSGTRLTVV.

This clonotype was detected many times. The chain's CDR3 is CASSVEGAYQPQHF. The CDR3 coding sequence is TGTGCCAGCAGCGTAGAGGGGGCGTATCAGCCCCAGCATTTT. The genes are TRBV7-2 and TRBJ1-5; 7 bases map to TRBD1. There are 14 residues in the CDR3. V trimming: 5 bases; J trimming: 5 bases; junction bases outside the gene matches: 6. Germline CDR1 and CDR2: SGHTA and FQGNSA.

Many counts were recorded for this clonotype. The rearrangement joins TRBV6-1 to TRBJ2-1, with D possibly being TRBD1 or TRBD2 (5 bases each). V was trimmed by 7 bases and J by 9 bases, leaving 28 bases between them. Germline V gives CDR1 MNHNS, CDR2 SASEGT. CDR3 length: 17 residues. CDR3 bases: TGTGCCAGCATGGGGGAAAATCGGTTTTTTCCTCCCCTTGAGCAGTTCTTC. This sequence encodes CASMGENRFFPPLEQFF.

This clonotype showed up many times. This sequence joins TRBV12-3 or TRBV12-4 and TRBJ1-5, with 8 bases that match TRBD1. V was pared by 6 bases and J by 6 bases, with 1 base of the junction left unmatched. CDR3 size: 12 residues. CDR3: CASSDRGQPQHF. In DNA, the CDR3 is TGTGCCAGCAGCGACAGGGGTCAGCCCCAGCATTTT.

In its sample, this clonotype was seen many times. This rearrangement joins TRBV28 to TRBJ2-2, with 9 bases that match TRBD1. V was pared by 6 bases and J by 6 bases, with 8 bases of the junction left unmatched. The CDR3 length is 15 residues. Germline CDR1 MDHEN, CDR2 SYDVKM. Here the CDR3 reads CASSQGQGRAGELFF. The DNA for the CDR3 is TGTGCCAGCAGCCAGGGACAGGGCAGGGCCGGGGAGCTGTTTTTT. The whole variable domain, filled in from reference TRBV28 and TRBJ2-2, reads DVKVTQSSRYLVKRTGEKVFLECVQDMDHENMFWYRQDPGLGLRLIYFSYDVKMKEKGDIPEGYSVSREKKERFSLILESASTNQTSMYLCASSQGQGRAGELFFGEGSRLTVL.

This clonotype was counted many times. The gene calls are TRBV20-1 and TRBJ2-3; TRBD2 agrees at 8 bases. This CDR3 spans 15 amino acids. J lost 2 bases, V lost 3 bases, and 7 bases had no gene match. The germline CDR1 and CDR2 sequences are DFQATT and SNEGSKA (reference sequence). The CDR3 DNA is TGCAGTGCTAGGCATGGACTAGCCCCCACAGATACGCAGTATTTT. Translation: CSARHGLAPTDTQYF.

This clonotype was seen at least ten times. V is TRBV4-3 and J is TRBJ1-4; D might be TRBD1 (5 bases). Trimming left V 0 bases short and J 8 bases short, with 16 bases between. Per the germline V gene, CDR1 is LGHNA and CDR2 is YSLEER. There are 16 residues in the CDR3. The CDR3 sequence is CASSQDPGAGREKLFF. CDR3 DNA: TGCGCCAGCAGCCAAGATCCCGGGGCAGGACGAGAAAAACTGTTTTTT.

This clonotype was seen at least ten times. The gene calls are TRBV6-5 and TRBJ2-3; 10 nucleotides line up with TRBD2. In germline, CDR1 is MNHEY, CDR2 SVGAGI. This CDR3 has 15 amino acids. The V segment lost 6 bases and the J segment 6 bases; nucleotides outside the gene matches: 9. The chain's CDR3 is CASSYTSGVGDTQYF. In DNA, the CDR3 is TGTGCCAGCAGCTATACTAGCGGGGTAGGGGATACGCAGTATTTT.

This clonotype has a count of ten or more. The chain links TRBV14 to TRBJ1-2, with D hard to call. Trimming removed 1 base at V and 2 bases at J, with 11 bases between. Germline lookup yields CDR1 SGHDN and CDR2 FVKESK. This CDR3 has 15 amino acids. CDR3 sequence: CASSQGSTWNYGYTF. In DNA, the CDR3 is TGTGCCAGCAGCCAAGGGAGTACTTGGAACTATGGCTACACCTTC.

This clonotype was counted many times. V is TRBV12-3 or TRBV12-4 and J is TRBJ2-7; D not resolved. V was trimmed by 6 bases and J by 6 bases, leaving 18 bases between them. The CDR3 length is 14 residues. CDR3 in amino acids: CASSLMSRVSEQYF. The CDR3 DNA reads as TGTGCCAGCAGCTTAATGTCCCGGGTCTCCGAGCAGTACTTC.

Comments on this clonotype: This sequence may be a read error, since a much larger clone differs from it by one base. V and J are TRBV7-9 and TRBJ2-7; TRBD1 matches at 7 bases. There are 12 residues in the CDR3. In germline, CDR1 is SEHNR, CDR2 FQNEAQ (reference sequence). CDR3 sequence reads: CVSSPQGFEQYF. The CDR3 region has the DNA TGTGTCAGCAGTCCACAGGGGTTCGAGCAGTACTTC.

This clonotype was picked up many times. The chain carries TRBV2 and TRBJ2-2; TRBD2 agrees at 10 bases. This CDR3 is built from 21 residues. V gave up 0 bases and J gave up 3 bases; unmatched junction bases: 16. Looked up from germline, CDR1 is SNHLY and CDR2 is FYNNEI. As DNA, the CDR3 is TGTGCCAGCAGTGAAGCGCAGGTTTCCAGCGGGGGGGCCGGTGACACCGGGGAGCTGTTTTTT. As protein: CASSEAQVSSGGAGDTGELFF.

This clonotype came up many times. This rearrangement joins TRBV5-5 to TRBJ2-3; TRBD1 matches at 8 bases. The CDR3 spans 17 residues. Germline V gene sequence: CDR1 SGHKS, CDR2 YYEKEE (reference sequence). The V and J ends lost 4 bases and 1 base, in that order; junction bases with no gene match: 11. The CDR3 sequence: CASSVRQGIYGTDTQYF. The CDR3 coding sequence is TGTGCCAGCAGCGTAAGACAGGGGATATATGGCACAGATACGCAGTATTTT.

This clonotype showed up many times. CDR3 amino acids: CSARSGGLSTGTVVYEQYF. CDR3 nucleotides: TGCAGTGCTAGATCGGGGGGGTTATCGACAGGGACAGTTGTTTACGAGCAGTACTTC. The rearrangement uses TRBV20-1 and TRBJ2-7, with D maybe TRBD2 (8 bases). CDR1 DFQATT and CDR2 SNEGSKA come from the germline V gene (reference sequence). The CDR3 has 19 residues. V dropped 2 bases and J dropped 4 bases, with 30 bases sitting between them.

Concerning this clonotype: One end of the junction is discordant with germline, which a read error may explain. The rearrangement links TRBV7-3 to TRBJ2-4, with D possibly being TRBD1 (6 bases). The CDR3 is 13 residues long. Germline V gives CDR1 SGHTA, CDR2 FQGTGA. This chain's CDR3 is CASSLEYRDKPSF. The CDR3 DNA reads as TGTGCCAGCAGCTTAGAGTACCGGGACAAACCTAGCTTC.

This clonotype was seen ten or more times. The chain combines TRBV7-9 with TRBJ2-7; D is tentatively TRBD1 or TRBD2 (5 bases each). The CDR3 totals 14 residues. Deletions cut 5 bases from V and 2 bases from J, with 13 bases between. Germline lookup yields CDR1 SEHNR and CDR2 FQNEAQ (reference sequence). The CDR3, as DNA: TGTGCCAGCAGCGGGGGTCCAGGGACCTACGAGCAGTACTTC. Translation gives CASSGGPGTYEQYF.

This clonotype was observed a handful of times. The chain combines TRBV20-1 with TRBJ1-5, with D possibly TRBD1 on 5 matching bases. The CDR3 sequence is 13 residues long. V was cut by 4 bases and J by 3 bases, with 10 bases left in between. Germline values: CDR1 DFQATT, CDR2 SNEGSKA (reference sequence). The CDR3 DNA sequence: TGCAGTGCTAAGAGGGACCACAATCAGCCCCAGCATTTT. This codes for CSAKRDHNQPQHF.

This clonotype was counted ten times or more. The rearrangement links TRBV6-1 to TRBJ1-3; D is possibly TRBD1 (5 bases). The germline V gene has CDR1 MNHNS and CDR2 SASEGT. V gave up 7 bases and J gave up 4 bases, with 11 bases separating them. The CDR3 is 13 amino acids. CDR3 loop: CASMEGNGNTIYF. CDR3 DNA sequence: TGTGCCAGCATGGAGGGGAACGGAAACACCATATATTTT.

This clonotype came up many times. V is TRBV4-3 and J is TRBJ2-7; D remains ambiguous. There are 15 residues in the CDR3. CDR1 is LGHNA, CDR2 YSLEER, per germline. Trimming stripped 0 bases from V and 7 bases from J, with 16 bases between. The CDR3: CASSQEATHLGEQYF. The CDR3 DNA is TGCGCCAGCAGCCAAGAAGCAACGCATTTGGGGGAGCAGTACTTC.

This clonotype was observed a handful of times. The chain couples TRBV7-9 to TRBJ2-5; D unclear. V was clipped by 1 base and J by 0 bases, with 12 bases between them. This CDR3 spans 16 amino acids. Germline CDR1 SEHNR, CDR2 FQNEAQ (reference sequence). DNA for the CDR3: TGTGCCAGCAGCTTAGGAAGGGTTGATTACCAAGAGACCCAGTACTTC. This sequence encodes CASSLGRVDYQETQYF. Full variable domain (outside the CDR3, taken from reference TRBV7-9 and TRBJ2-5): DTGVSQNPRHKITKRGQNVTFRCDPISEHNRLYWYRQTLGQGPEFLTYFQNEAQLEKSRLLSDRFSAERPKGSFSTLEIQRTEQGDSAMYLCASSLGRVDYQETQYFGPGTRLLVL.

This clonotype has more than one count but fewer than ten. The gene calls are TRBV20-1 and TRBJ2-3; D unclear. This CDR3 comprises 13 residues. CDR1 and CDR2 (germline): DFQATT, SNEGSKA (reference sequence). V gave up 0 bases and J gave up 6 bases, with 10 bases separating them. The CDR3 DNA reads as TGCAGTGCTAGAGACAGAACCCCGGATACGCAGTATTTT. Encoded protein: CSARDRTPDTQYF.

This clonotype came up many times. CDR3 sequence (DNA): TGTGCCAGCAGCTCACTACCCCTAGGGACAGAAAACTATGGCTACACCTTC. As protein: CASSSLPLGTENYGYTF. This chain uses TRBV7-2 with TRBJ1-2, with 7 nucleotides matching TRBD1. CDR3 length: 17 residues. The trim removed 4 bases at V and 2 bases at J, leaving 13 bases unmatched. Germline loops: CDR1 SGHTA, CDR2 FQGNSA. Complete variable domain (other parts from reference TRBV7-2 and TRBJ1-2): GAGVSQSPSNKVTEKGKDVELRCDPISGHTALYWYRQSLGQGLEFLIYFQGNSAPDKSGLPSDRFSAERTGGSVSTLTIQRTQQEDSAVYLCASSSLPLGTENYGYTFGSGTRLTVV.

In this sample, this clonotype turned up many times. This chain uses TRBV5-1 with TRBJ2-3, with 10 bases identical to TRBD2. V shed 2 bases, J shed 0 bases, and the junction held 9 bases outside the gene matches. The CDR3 extends over 18 amino acids. Per the germline V gene, CDR1 is SGHRS and CDR2 is YFSETQ. The CDR3 region is CASSFMASGGTSTDTQYF. The CDR3 DNA is TGCGCCAGCAGCTTTATGGCTAGCGGGGGAACTAGCACAGATACGCAGTATTTT.

This clonotype was recorded at least ten times. The chain has TRBV5-1 and TRBJ2-2; 8 positions match TRBD1. Germline CDR1 reads SGHRS; CDR2 reads YFSETQ. This CDR3 has 15 amino acids. With V trimmed by 3 bases and J by 4 bases, 5 bases remained unmatched. The CDR3 nucleotides read TGCGCCAGCAGCTACGGGACAGGCGGCACCGGGGAGCTGTTTTTT. It codes for CASSYGTGGTGELFF.

This clonotype was observed many times. The rearrangement uses TRBV7-2 and TRBJ2-5; 12 bases fit TRBD2. From germline, CDR1 is SGHTA and CDR2 FQGNSA. The CDR3 length is 15 residues. V was pared by 5 bases and J by 1 base, with 2 bases of the junction left unmatched. The CDR3 region has the DNA TGTGCCAGCAGCCGACTAGCGGGGGCCCAAGAGACCCAGTACTTC. It encodes CASSRLAGAQETQYF.

This clonotype showed up many times. V gene TRBV20-1 combines with J gene TRBJ1-5, with D maybe TRBD1 (6 bases). Looked up from germline, CDR1 is DFQATT and CDR2 is SNEGSKA (reference sequence). The CDR3 runs 14 residues. V dropped 3 bases and J dropped 6 bases, with 15 bases sitting between them. The CDR3 DNA reads TGCAGTGCTAGCGTCGGGGGCCCCTCTCAGCCCCAGCATTTT. Translating it yields CSASVGGPSQPQHF.

The chain uses TRBV5-1 and TRBJ1-1; 7 positions agree with TRBD1. The CDR3 length is 18 residues. Germline loops: CDR1 SGHRS, CDR2 YFSETQ. V lost 3 bases, J lost 0 bases, and 14 bases stayed unmatched. In DNA form, the CDR3 reads TGCGCCAGCAGCTCCAGACAGGGAAGTATGCGGATGAACACTGAAGCTTTCTTT. Its translation: CASSSRQGSMRMNTEAFF.

This clonotype appeared many times. The chain recombines TRBV20-1 with TRBJ1-3; 9 bases match TRBD1. The CDR3 length is 16 residues. V lost 6 bases to trimming and J lost 2 bases; unmatched junction nucleotides: 11. Per the germline V gene, CDR1 is DFQATT and CDR2 is SNEGSKA (reference sequence). The CDR3 bases are TGCAGTGCCCGGGATTCCGGGGACAGGGCTGGAAACACCATATATTTT. This codes for CSARDSGDRAGNTIYF.